This T cell receptor beta chain was captured by sequencing in a study of cytomegalovirus exposure and HLA in healthy donors. Study-level points and caveats: Highly shared sequence variants in one cluster were likely a sequencing artifact.

A note on this clone: Its antigen is undetermined.

This CDR3 has 14 residues. With V trimmed by 3 bases and J by 7 bases, 6 bases remained unmatched. Germline CDR1 LGHNA, CDR2 YNFKEQ. The PCR had 60 Vbeta and 13 Jbeta primers. Original methodology: The authors later counted roughly 76 million unique TCR beta chains, roughly 11 million of them shared. Only in-frame clones appear in the TCRdb table, and some are missing; sequencing was by immunoSEQ multiplex PCR. D and trimming come from the DNA, and the V and J calls and clone size come from that table. The sample lists about 110,000 clones; 74% were seen once. The chain uses TRBV4-2 and TRBJ2-4, with TRBD2 identical over 7 bases. The clonotype originates from a man in his fifties in good health and CMV-seropositive. Sample: PBMCs. DNA of the CDR3: TGTGCCAGCAGCCATGGAGCGGGGACGAACATTCAGTACTTC. It codes for CASSHGAGTNIQYF.